These 13 T cell receptor beta chains came from one sample sequenced in a study of shared clonotypes between healthy human individuals. Measured with immunoSEQ multiplex PCR; TCRdb has only the in-frame clones, and not every one. The table shows about 1 million clones, with around 74% occurring only once. Input material: memory CD4+ T cells sorted from blood. As for subset: CD45RA-negative fraction. The source is a man aged 18 to 30 in good health.

V usage is TRBV5-1 and J usage is TRBJ1-5; TRBD1 matches at 9 bases. The CDR3 spans 14 residues. Germline lookup yields CDR1 SGHRS and CDR2 YFSETQ. The V gene end was trimmed by 4 bases and the J gene end by 7 bases; junction bases not matched to a gene: 6. CDR3 DNA sequence: TGCGCCAGCAGCGAAACAGGGGGCTTGCAGCCCCAGCATTTT. This encodes CASSETGGLQPQHF.

The chain joins TRBV30 to TRBJ1-4; 7 bases align to TRBD1. CDR3 size: 12 residues. J was trimmed by 10 bases and V by 0 bases; bases with no gene match: 2. From germline, CDR1 is GTSNPN and CDR2 SVGIG (reference sequence). The CDR3 nucleotides are TGTGCCTGGAGTGTATCAGGGGGAAAACTGTTTTTT. Its translation is CAWSVSGGKLFF. The variable domain in full, completed from reference TRBV30 and TRBJ1-4, reads SQTIHQWPATLVQPVGSPLSLECTVEGTSNPNLYWYRQAAGRGLQLLFYSVGIGQISSEVPQNLSASRPQDRQFILSSKKLLLSDSGFYLCAWSVSGGKLFFGSGTQLSVL.

The rearrangement links TRBV9 to TRBJ2-1; 7 bases agree with TRBD1. V dropped 3 bases and J dropped 9; count of bases not matched to a gene: 6. The germline V gene encodes CDR1 SGDLS and CDR2 YYNGEE. This CDR3 spans 13 amino acids. CDR3 in amino acids: CASSATTGVEQFF. CDR3 DNA sequence: TGTGCCAGCAGCGCTACCACAGGGGTTGAGCAGTTCTTC.

The CDR3 spells CAWSSRVHSPLHF. CDR3 in DNA: TGTGCCTGGAGCTCAAGGGTTCATTCACCCCTCCACTTT. The V and J genes are TRBV30 and TRBJ1-6; no clear D gene. The V gene's germline CDR1 is GTSNPN and CDR2 SVGIG (reference sequence). V was pared by 3 bases and J by 8 bases, with 11 bases between. CDR3 length equals 13 residues.

This clone was counted at least ten times. The CDR3 nucleotides read TGCGCCAGCAGCTTGGTTGGGACTAACTATGGCTACACCTTC. The encoded protein is CASSLVGTNYGYTF. This sequence joins TRBV5-1 and TRBJ1-2; D ambiguous. In germline, CDR1 is SGHRS, CDR2 YFSETQ. The CDR3 is made up of 14 amino acids. Deletions cut 0 bases from V and 0 bases from J, with 6 bases between.

The gene calls are TRBV6-5 and TRBJ1-2; D call uncertain. Per the germline V gene, CDR1 is MNHEY and CDR2 is SVGAGI. This CDR3 is built from 16 residues. Trimming removed 2 bases from V and 0 bases from J, with 13 bases in between. The CDR3 DNA follows: TGTGCCAGCAGTTACCAGGTTGGAGAGGCTAACTATGGCTACACCTTC. It encodes CASSYQVGEANYGYTF.

The chain recombines TRBV2 with TRBJ2-7, with D perhaps matching TRBD2 (6 bases). Germline CDR1 SNHLY, CDR2 FYNNEI. V lost 4 bases and J 1 base, leaving 14 bases between the germline ends. The length of the CDR3 is 15 residues. CDR3 protein: CASSAGAGPSYEQYF. The CDR3 coding sequence is TGTGCCAGCAGTGCCGGGGCGGGGCCATCCTACGAGCAGTACTTC.

Comment on this clone: At the DNA level, this CDR3 is encoded by other sequences in the same sample as well. The chain is built from TRBV2 and TRBJ2-2, with unresolved D. This CDR3 is 13 amino acids long. Trimming removed 4 bases from V and 4 bases from J, with 7 bases in between. Germline assignment: CDR1 SNHLY and CDR2 FYNNEI. Here the CDR3 reads CASSVGSTGELFF. Here the CDR3 DNA reads TGTGCCAGCAGTGTGGGCTCCACCGGGGAGCTGTTTTTT.

J is TRBJ2-3 and V is TRBV11-2; no clear D. Trimming left V 3 bases short and J 2 bases short, with 18 bases between. CDR3 length equals 17 residues. The germline gives CDR1 SGHAT, CDR2 FQNNGV. CDR3 loop: CASSLRRIATSTDTQYF. The CDR3 bases are TGTGCCAGCAGCTTGAGGCGGATTGCAACTTCCACAGATACGCAGTATTTT. The entire variable domain, with the rest obtained from reference TRBV11-2 and TRBJ2-3, is as follows: EAGVAQSPRYKIIEKRQSVAFWCNPISGHATLYWYQQILGQGPKLLIQFQNNGVVDDSQLPKDRFSAERLKGVDSTLKIQPAKLEDSAVYLCASSLRRIATSTDTQYFGPGTRLTVL.

The gene calls are TRBV7-3 and TRBJ1-6; the D gene is possibly TRBD1 (5 bases). The length of the CDR3 is 16 residues. Trimming shortened V by 0 bases and J by 7 bases, and 13 bases separated the two germline ends. Per the germline V gene, CDR1 is SGHTA and CDR2 is FQGTGA. The CDR3 nucleotides are TGTGCCAGCAGCTTAACGCCAACAGGACTGAATTCACCCCTCCACTTT. Protein sequence: CASSLTPTGLNSPLHF.

This chain uses TRBV6-1 with TRBJ2-2; no firm D call. The germline V gene has CDR1 MNHNS and CDR2 SASEGT. The CDR3 length is 14 residues. V gave up 6 bases and J gave up 4 bases, with 12 bases separating them. CDR3 nucleotide sequence: TGTGCCAGCAGCTTGGACCGCTCCACCGGGGAGCTGTTTTTT. Its protein product is CASSLDRSTGELFF.

The chain combines TRBV4-1 with TRBJ2-7, with D possibly being TRBD1 (6 bases). CDR3 size: 13 residues. CDR1 and CDR2 from the germline V gene are MGHRA and YSYEKL. Trimming left V 3 bases short and J 3 bases short, with 9 bases between. DNA of the CDR3: TGCGCCAGCAGCCACCTACAGGGCTACGAGCAGTACTTC. Its translation is CASSHLQGYEQYF.

Of note for this clone: This may arise from a read error, as a much more abundant clone is one base away. This chain uses TRBV12-5 with TRBJ1-5; 8 bases agree with TRBD1. Germline assignment: CDR1 LGHNT and CDR2 FRNRAP. V gave up 0 bases and J gave up 1 base; unmatched junction bases: 2. CDR3 length: 16 amino acids. CDR3: CASGLVQGGSNQPQHF. The CDR3 region has the DNA TGTGCTAGTGGTTTGGTACAGGGGGGAAGCAATCAGCCCCAGCATTTT. Full variable domain (missing parts from reference TRBV12-5 and TRBJ1-5): DARVTQTPRHKVTEMGQEVTMRCQPILGHNTVFWYRQTMMQGLELLAYFRNRAPLDDSGMPKDRFSAEMPDATLATLKIQPSEPRDSAVYFCASGLVQGGSNQPQHFGDGTRLSIL.